This is a list of T cell receptor beta chains from one sample in a study of CD8 T cells in ankylosing spondylitis. TCRdb processed the 5' RACE reads anew with MiXCR; each CDR3 protein has one entry. The profile shows some 840,000 distinct CDR3 sequences, about 11% of them singletons. The sample comprised blood, either unsorted or a sorted T cell fraction (not recorded which). The source of these receptors is a male donor with ankylosing spondylitis. The CDR3 runs from the conserved cysteine through the conserved F or W. The D gene is left open where the match is weak. The listing skips clone size in some rows; elsewhere it reads once, few, many or a size class.

-	TRBV28	TRBJ1-5	few	TGTGCCAGCACCCCGCAGCTAGGTCAGCCCCAGCATTTT	CASTPQLGQPQHF
-	TRBV28	TRBJ2-7	-	TGTGCCAGAACGGGGGTCGCGGGCGAGCAGTACTTC	CARTGVAGEQYF
-	TRBV29-1	TRBJ2-6	many	TGCAGCGTTTACCGGGGCCCTGGGGCCAACGTCCTGACTTTC	CSVYRGPGANVLTF
-	TRBV5-4	TRBJ2-2	few	TGTGCCAGCAGCTTCGAGGGAGGGAACACCGGGGAGCTGTTTTTT	CASSFEGGNTGELFF
TRBD1	TRBV12-3/TRBV12-4	TRBJ2-7	many	TGTGCCAGCAGTGAAAGGGGGCGTGAGCAGTACTTC	CASSERGREQYF
-	TRBV10-3	TRBJ2-1	few	TGTGCCATCAGTGACGTGAGCTCCTACAATGAGCAGTTCTTC	CAISDVSSYNEQFF
TRBD1	TRBV15	TRBJ1-2	few	TGTGCCACCAGCAAAACCTCCAGGGGGCAGGGCTATGGCTACACCTTC	CATSKTSRGQGYGYTF
TRBD2	TRBV18	TRBJ2-1	many	TGTGCCAGCTCACCACCTTTACTAGGTGGGGGGGGGCAGTTCTTC	CASSPPLLGGGGQFF
TRBD2	TRBV5-1	TRBJ2-3	few	TGCGCCAGCGTCGGACTAGCGGGGAACACAGATACGCAGTATTTT	CASVGLAGNTDTQYF
-	TRBV20-1	TRBJ1-4	-	TGCAGTGCACCACCCAGGGTCCCTAATGAAAAACTGTTTTTT	CSAPPRVPNEKLFF
-	TRBV27	TRBJ1-6	few	TGTGCCAGCAGTTTATCTCCGGGCTCAACCTATAATTCACCCCTCCACTTT	CASSLSPGSTYNSPLHF
-	TRBV6-1	TRBJ2-3	-	TGTGCCAGCAGCCCCGGAATCGGCACAGATACGCAGTATTTT	CASSPGIGTDTQYF
TRBD1	TRBV25-1	TRBJ1-1	few	TGTGCCAGCAGTGACTGGACAGGGGGATATACTGAAGCTTTCTTT	CASSDWTGGYTEAFF
TRBD1	TRBV20-1	TRBJ2-1	-	TGCAGTGCTCCCGACCTCGATGGACAGGGGGTCAACAATGAGCAGTTCTTC	CSAPDLDGQGVNNEQFF
-	TRBV29-1	TRBJ1-2	few	TGCAGCGTTGGTGGGGGGTCGGAACATGGAATCGGCTACACCTTC	CSVGGGSEHGIGYTF
TRBD1	TRBV4-2	TRBJ1-1	many	TGTGCCAGCAGCCATCAATTTGGGGGGGACAGTCCTGAAGCTTTCTTT	CASSHQFGGDSPEAFF
-	TRBV5-1	TRBJ1-2	-	TGCGCCAGCAGCTTGACTTTAATGGGGGCCGGGATCTATGGCTACACCTTC	CASSLTLMGAGIYGYTF
TRBD2	TRBV6-1	TRBJ2-2	few	TGTGCCAGCAGTATGGGACTAGGTCGCACCGGGGAGCTGTTTTTT	CASSMGLGRTGELFF
-	TRBV5-1	TRBJ1-5	many	TGCGCCAGCAGGCCGACAGTGAATCAGCCCCAGCATTTT	CASRPTVNQPQHF
TRBD2	TRBV11-1	TRBJ2-7	-	TGTGCCAGCAGCTGGACTAGCGGGGTCTACGAGCAGTACTTC	CASSWTSGVYEQYF